This T cell receptor beta chain derives from a study of T cell responses to AZD1222 COVID-19 vaccine. The study pooled second doses at about 4 or about 12 weeks. Broader study findings: Among those given AZD1222, only 5 to 7 were seropositive at baseline.

Repertoires were generated with immunoSEQ multiplex PCR, while TCRdb's copy carries only in-frame clones and drops some. The sample carries about 130,000 clones, roughly 91% recorded once. This clone was observed a few times. Its antigen is currently unknown. This TCR derives from an adult who received the AZD1222 COVID-19 vaccine. The sample in question was peripheral blood, obtained 28 days after the second AZD1222 dose.

As DNA, the CDR3 is TGTGCCAGCAGTTACAGGTTGACCTACGAGCAGTACTTC. Amino acid sequence: CASSYRLTYEQYF. The chain has TRBV6-2 or TRBV6-3 and TRBJ2-7; no clear D. The CDR3 has 13 amino acids. The germline V and J ends were trimmed by 2 bases and 2 bases, with 7 bases remaining between them. Germline assignment: CDR1 MNHEY and CDR2 SVGEGT.